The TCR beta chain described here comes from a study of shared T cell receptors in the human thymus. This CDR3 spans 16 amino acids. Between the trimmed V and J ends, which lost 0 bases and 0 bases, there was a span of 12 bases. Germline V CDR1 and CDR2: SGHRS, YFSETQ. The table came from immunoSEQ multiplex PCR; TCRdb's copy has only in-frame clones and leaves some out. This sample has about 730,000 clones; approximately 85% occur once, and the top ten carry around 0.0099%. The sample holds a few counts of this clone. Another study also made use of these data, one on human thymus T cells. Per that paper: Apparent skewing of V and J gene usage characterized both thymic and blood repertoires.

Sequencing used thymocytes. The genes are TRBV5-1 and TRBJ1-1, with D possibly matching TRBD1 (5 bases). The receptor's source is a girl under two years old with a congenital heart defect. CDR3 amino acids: CASSLVPDILNTEAFF. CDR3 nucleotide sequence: TGCGCCAGCAGCTTGGTTCCGGACATCTTGAACACTGAAGCTTTCTTT.